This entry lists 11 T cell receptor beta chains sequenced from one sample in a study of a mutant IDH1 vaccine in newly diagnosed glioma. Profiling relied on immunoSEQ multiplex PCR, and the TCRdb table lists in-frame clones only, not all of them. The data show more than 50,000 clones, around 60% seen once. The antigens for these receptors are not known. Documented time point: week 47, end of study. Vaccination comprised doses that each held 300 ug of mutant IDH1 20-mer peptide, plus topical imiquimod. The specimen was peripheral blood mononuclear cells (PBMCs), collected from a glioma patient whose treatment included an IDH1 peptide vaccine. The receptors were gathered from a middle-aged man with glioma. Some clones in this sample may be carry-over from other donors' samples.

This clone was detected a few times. The CDR3 is CASQGGESPLHF. DNA of the CDR3: TGTGCCAGCCAAGGCGGAGAATCACCCCTCCACTTT. The V and J genes are TRBV13 and TRBJ1-6; no clear D. CDR3 length: 12 amino acids. Germline V gene sequence: CDR1 PRHDT, CDR2 FYEKMQ (reference sequence). With 8 bases removed from V and 10 bases from J, the gap between germline ends came to 12 bases.

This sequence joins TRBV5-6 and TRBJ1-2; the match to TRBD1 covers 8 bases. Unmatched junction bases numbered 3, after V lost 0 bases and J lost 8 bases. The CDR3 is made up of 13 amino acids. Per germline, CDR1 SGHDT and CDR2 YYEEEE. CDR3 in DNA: TGTGCCAGCAGCTTGGTATCAGGGGGCGGCTACACCTTC. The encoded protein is CASSLVSGGGYTF. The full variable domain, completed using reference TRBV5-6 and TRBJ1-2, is DAGVTQSPTHLIKTRGQQVTLRCSPKSGHDTVSWYQQALGQGPQFIFQYYEEEERQRGNFPDRFSGHQFPNYSSELNVNALLLGDSALYLCASSLVSGGGYTFGSGTRLTVV.

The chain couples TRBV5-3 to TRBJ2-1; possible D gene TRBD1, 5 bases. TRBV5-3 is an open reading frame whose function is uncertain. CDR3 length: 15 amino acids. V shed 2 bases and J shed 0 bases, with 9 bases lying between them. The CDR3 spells CARSLFQGSYNEQFF. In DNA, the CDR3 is TGTGCCAGAAGCTTATTTCAGGGCTCCTACAATGAGCAGTTCTTC.

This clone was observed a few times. The CDR3, as DNA: TGTGCCAGCAGGATCGGACAGGGGGCGGCCGGGGAGCTGTTTTTT. Amino acids: CASRIGQGAAGELFF. V gene TRBV6-5 combines with J gene TRBJ2-2; TRBD1 matches 11 bases. Germline assignment: CDR1 MNHEY and CDR2 SVGAGI. Trimming cost V 6 bases and J 6 bases; bases outside gene matches: 6. This CDR3 contains 15 residues.

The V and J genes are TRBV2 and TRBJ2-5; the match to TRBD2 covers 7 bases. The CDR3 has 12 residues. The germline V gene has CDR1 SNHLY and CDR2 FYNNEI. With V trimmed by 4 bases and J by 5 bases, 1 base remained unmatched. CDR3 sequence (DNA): TGTGCCAGCAGTGTGGGGGGGGAGACCCAGTACTTC. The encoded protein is CASSVGGETQYF.

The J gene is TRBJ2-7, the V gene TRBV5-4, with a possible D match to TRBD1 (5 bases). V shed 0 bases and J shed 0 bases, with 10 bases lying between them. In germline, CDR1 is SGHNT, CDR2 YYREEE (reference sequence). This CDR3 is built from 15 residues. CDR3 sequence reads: CASSLGGLSSYEQYF. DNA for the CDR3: TGTGCCAGCAGCTTGGGGGGCCTGAGCTCCTACGAGCAGTACTTC.

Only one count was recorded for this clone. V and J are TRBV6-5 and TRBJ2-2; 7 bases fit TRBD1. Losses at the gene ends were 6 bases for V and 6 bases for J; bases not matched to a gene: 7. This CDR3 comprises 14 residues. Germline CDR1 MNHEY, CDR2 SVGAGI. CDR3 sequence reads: CASRPRTGAGELFF. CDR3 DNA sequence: TGTGCCAGCAGACCCCGGACAGGTGCCGGGGAGCTGTTTTTT.

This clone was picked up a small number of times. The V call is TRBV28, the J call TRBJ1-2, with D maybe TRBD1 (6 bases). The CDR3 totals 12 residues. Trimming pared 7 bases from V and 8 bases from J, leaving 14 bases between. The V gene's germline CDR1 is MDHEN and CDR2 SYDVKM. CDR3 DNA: TGTGCCAGCATCCAGGGGTTAGAGGGCTACACCTTC. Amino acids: CASIQGLEGYTF.

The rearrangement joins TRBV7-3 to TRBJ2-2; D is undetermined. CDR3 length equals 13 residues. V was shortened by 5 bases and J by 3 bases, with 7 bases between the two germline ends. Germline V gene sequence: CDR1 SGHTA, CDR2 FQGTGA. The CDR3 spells CASSIDYTGELFF. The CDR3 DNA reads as TGTGCCAGCAGCATCGATTACACCGGGGAGCTGTTTTTT.

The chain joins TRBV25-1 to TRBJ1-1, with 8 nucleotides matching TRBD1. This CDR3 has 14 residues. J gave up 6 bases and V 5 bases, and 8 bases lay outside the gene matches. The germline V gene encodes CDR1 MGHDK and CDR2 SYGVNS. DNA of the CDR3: TGTGCCAGCAGTTCAGGGGGCGGAAAAGCTGAAGCTTTCTTT. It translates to CASSSGGGKAEAFF.

CDR3: CASSIQGGSYGYTF. The CDR3, as DNA: TGTGCCAGCAGCATACAGGGGGGGAGCTATGGCTACACCTTC. The chain joins TRBV5-4 to TRBJ1-2; 8 nucleotides agree with TRBD1. Trimming at V came to 4 bases and at J to 4 bases, leaving 6 bases not matched to a gene. The V gene's germline CDR1 is SGHNT and CDR2 YYREEE (reference sequence). This CDR3 region has 14 residues. The full variable domain, rest sourced from reference TRBV5-4 and TRBJ1-2, is ETGVTQSPTHLIKTRGQQVTLRCSSQSGHNTVSWYQQALGQGPQFIFQYYREEENGRGNFPPRFSGLQFPNYSSELNVNALELDDSALYLCASSIQGGSYGYTFGSGTRLTVV.